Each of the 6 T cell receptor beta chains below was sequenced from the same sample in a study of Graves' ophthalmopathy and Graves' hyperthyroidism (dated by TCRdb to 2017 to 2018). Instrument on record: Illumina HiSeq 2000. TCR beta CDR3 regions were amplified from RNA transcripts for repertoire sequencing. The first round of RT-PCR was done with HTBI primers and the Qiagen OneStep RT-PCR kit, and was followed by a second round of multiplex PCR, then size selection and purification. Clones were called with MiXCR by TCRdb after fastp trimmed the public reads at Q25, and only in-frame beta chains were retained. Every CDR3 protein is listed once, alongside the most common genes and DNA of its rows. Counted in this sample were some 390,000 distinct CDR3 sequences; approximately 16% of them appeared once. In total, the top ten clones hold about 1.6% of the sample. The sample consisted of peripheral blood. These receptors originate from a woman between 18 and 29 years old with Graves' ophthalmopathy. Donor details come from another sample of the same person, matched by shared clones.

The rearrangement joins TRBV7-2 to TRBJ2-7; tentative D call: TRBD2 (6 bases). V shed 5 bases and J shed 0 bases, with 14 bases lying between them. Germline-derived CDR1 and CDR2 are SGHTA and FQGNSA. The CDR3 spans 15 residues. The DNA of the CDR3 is TGTGCCAGCAGCACCGGAGGGGCGAGCTCCTACGAGCAGTACTTC. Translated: CASSTGGASSYEQYF. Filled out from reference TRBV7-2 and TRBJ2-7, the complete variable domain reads GAGVSQSPSNKVTEKGKDVELRCDPISGHTALYWYRQSLGQGLEFLIYFQGNSAPDKSGLPSDRFSAERTGGSVSTLTIQRTQQEDSAVYLCASSTGGASSYEQYFGPGTRLTVT.

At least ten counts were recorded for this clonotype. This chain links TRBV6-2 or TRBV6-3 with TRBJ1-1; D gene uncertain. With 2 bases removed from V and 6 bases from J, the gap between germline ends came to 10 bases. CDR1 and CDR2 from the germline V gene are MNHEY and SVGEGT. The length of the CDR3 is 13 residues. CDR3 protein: CASSYDRRAEAFF. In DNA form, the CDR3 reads TGTGCCAGCAGTTACGACCGGCGGGCTGAAGCTTTCTTT.

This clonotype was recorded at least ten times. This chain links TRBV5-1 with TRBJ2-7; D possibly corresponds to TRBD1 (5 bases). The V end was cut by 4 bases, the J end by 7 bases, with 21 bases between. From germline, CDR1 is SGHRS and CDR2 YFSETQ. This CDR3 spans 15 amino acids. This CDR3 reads CASSTKTAPGREQYF. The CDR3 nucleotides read TGCGCCAGCAGCACCAAGACAGCCCCTGGGCGGGAGCAGTACTTC.

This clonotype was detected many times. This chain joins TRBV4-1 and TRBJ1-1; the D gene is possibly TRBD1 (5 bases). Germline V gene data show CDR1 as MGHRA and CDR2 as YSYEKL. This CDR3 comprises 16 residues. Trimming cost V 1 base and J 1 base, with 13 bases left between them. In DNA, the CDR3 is TGCGCCAGCAGCCAAGTACCCGGGACGGGGAACACTGAAGCTTTCTTT. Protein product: CASSQVPGTGNTEAFF.

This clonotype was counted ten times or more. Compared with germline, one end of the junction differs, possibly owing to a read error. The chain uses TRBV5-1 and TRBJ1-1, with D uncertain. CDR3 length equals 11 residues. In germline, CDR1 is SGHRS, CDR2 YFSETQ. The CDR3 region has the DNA TGTGCCAGCAGGAGGGACACTGAAGCTTTCTTT. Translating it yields CASRRDTEAFF.

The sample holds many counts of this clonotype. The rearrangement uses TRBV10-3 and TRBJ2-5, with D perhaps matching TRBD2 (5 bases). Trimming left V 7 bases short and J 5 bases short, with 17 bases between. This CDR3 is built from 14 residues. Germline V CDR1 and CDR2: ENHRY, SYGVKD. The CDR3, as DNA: TGTGCCATCACCAGACCGGGAAAAGGCGAGACCCAGTACTTC. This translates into CAITRPGKGETQYF.